This T cell receptor (beta chain) comes out of a study of T cells in Graves' hyperthyroidism and ophthalmopathy. The study, taken as a whole, reports: Ophthalmopathy was identified by the model a median around 6 months ahead of onset.

This clonotype showed up many times. The antigen is unknown. Germline CDR1 LNHDA, CDR2 SQIVND (reference sequence). The CDR3 totals 17 residues. The ends lost 8 bases at V and 4 bases at J; junction bases unmatched: 15. Amplified TCR beta CDR3 regions came from RNA transcripts. The TCR CDR3 was amplified in a first-round RT-PCR using the HTBI primer set. TCRdb re-called the multiplex PCR reads through MiXCR, storing one row per CDR3 protein. The sample has hundreds of thousands of distinct CDR3 sequences; 14% to 15% are singletons. What was sequenced was blood. V gene TRBV19 combines with J gene TRBJ1-5; 9 bases agree with TRBD1. The sequence derives from a woman between 40 and 50 years old with Graves' ophthalmopathy. The CDR3 sequence: CASSGTGYGGGNQPQHF. The CDR3 coding sequence is TGTGCCAGTTCCGGGACAGGGTACGGAGGTGGGAATCAGCCCCAGCATTTT. Complete variable domain (other parts from reference TRBV19 and TRBJ1-5): DGGITQSPKYLFRKEGQNVTLSCEQNLNHDAMYWYRQDPGQGLRLIYYSQIVNDFQKGDIAEGYSVSREKKESFPLTVTSAQKNPTAFYLCASSGTGYGGGNQPQHFGDGTRLSIL.